This T cell receptor beta chain was identified during a study of graft-versus-host responses after intestinal transplantation. Measured with immunoSEQ multiplex PCR; TCRdb has only the in-frame clones, and not every one. The table includes some 86,000 clones, about nine tenths detected once. The CDR3 consists of 15 residues. V lost 1 base and J lost 7, with 12 bases in between. The germline CDR1 and CDR2 sequences are SGHRS and YFSETQ. A word on this clone: Its antigen is currently unknown.

The origin of this receptor is a human donor who received an intestinal transplant. This sequence joins TRBV5-1 and TRBJ1-6; D may be TRBD1 (5 bases). Sample: unstimulated CD4+ T cells sorted from spleen or lymph node cells, taken before intestinal transplant. In nucleotides, the CDR3 is TGCGCCAGCAGCTTGAGTTGGGGCCGGAATTCACCCCTCCACTTT. This gives the protein CASSLSWGRNSPLHF.